The clone carrying this TCR beta chain was found many times. As yet, its antigen is unknown. The data stem from a study of T-cell memory formation after mild COVID-19. Looking at the study overall: TCR clusters showed largely donor specificity.

General study findings and limits: Confirmation of SARS-CoV-2 specificity was lacking for second-wave clones peaking day 37. That cross-reactive memory joined was suggested by some responding clones appearing in pre-infection memory. Whereas later expanders leaned CD4+, clones contracting day 15 to 85 showed a balanced CD4/CD8 makeup.

Trimming left V 2 bases short and J 1 base short, with 10 bases between. The CDR3 has 15 amino acids. The germline V gene encodes CDR1 SGHTA and CDR2 FQGNSA. TCRdb ran MiXCR on the 5' RACE reads and lists one entry per CDR3 protein. Here the sample spans 380,000 or so distinct CDR3 sequences, around 14% being singletons. The J gene is TRBJ2-3, the V gene TRBV7-2, with D perhaps TRBD2 (6 bases). The material sequenced was PBMCs or a T cell subset sorted from them (not recorded which). The sequence was collected from a man aged 18 to 30 who had mild COVID-19 (a few samples of this study predate the infection). Cell type and time point are not known. CDR3 sequence (DNA): TGTGCCAGCAGCTTAAGACTAGAGGGCACAGATACGCAGTATTTT. Its translation: CASSLRLEGTDTQYF.